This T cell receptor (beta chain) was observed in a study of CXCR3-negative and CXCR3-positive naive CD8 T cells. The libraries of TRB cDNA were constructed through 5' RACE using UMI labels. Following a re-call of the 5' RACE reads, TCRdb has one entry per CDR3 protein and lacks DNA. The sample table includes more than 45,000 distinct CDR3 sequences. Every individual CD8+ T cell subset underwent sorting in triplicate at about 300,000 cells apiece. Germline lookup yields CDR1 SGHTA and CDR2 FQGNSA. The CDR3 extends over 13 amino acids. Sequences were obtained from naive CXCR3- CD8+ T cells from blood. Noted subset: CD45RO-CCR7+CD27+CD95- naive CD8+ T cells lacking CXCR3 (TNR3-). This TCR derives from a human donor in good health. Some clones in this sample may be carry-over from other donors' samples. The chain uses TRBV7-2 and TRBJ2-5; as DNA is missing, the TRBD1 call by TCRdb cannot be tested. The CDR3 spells CASSMDKQETQYF. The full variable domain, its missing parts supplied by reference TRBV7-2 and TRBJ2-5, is GAGVSQSPSNKVTEKGKDVELRCDPISGHTALYWYRQSLGQGLEFLIYFQGNSAPDKSGLPSDRFSAERTGGSVSTLTIQRTQQEDSAVYLCASSMDKQETQYFGPGTRLLVL.